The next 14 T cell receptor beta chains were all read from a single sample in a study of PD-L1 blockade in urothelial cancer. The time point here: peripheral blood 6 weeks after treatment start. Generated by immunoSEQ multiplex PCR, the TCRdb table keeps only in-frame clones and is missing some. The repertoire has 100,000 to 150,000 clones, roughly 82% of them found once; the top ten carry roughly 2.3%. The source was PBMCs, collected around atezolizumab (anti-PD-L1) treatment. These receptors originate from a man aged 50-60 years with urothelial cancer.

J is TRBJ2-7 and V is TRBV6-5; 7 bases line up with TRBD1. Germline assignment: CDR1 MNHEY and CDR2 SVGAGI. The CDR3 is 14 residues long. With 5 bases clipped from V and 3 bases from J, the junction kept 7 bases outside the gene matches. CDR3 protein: CASSERQGLYEQYF. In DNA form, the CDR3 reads TGTGCCAGCAGTGAGAGACAGGGCCTCTACGAGCAGTACTTC.

CDR3 protein: CASSPWDRRTEAFF. The DNA of the CDR3 is TGTGCCAGCAGCCCTTGGGACAGAAGGACTGAAGCTTTCTTT. The chain uses TRBV14 and TRBJ1-1; 7 nucleotides match TRBD1. The germline CDR1 and CDR2 sequences are SGHDN and FVKESK. V shed 4 bases, J shed 5 bases, and the junction held 7 bases outside the gene matches. This CDR3 region has 14 residues.

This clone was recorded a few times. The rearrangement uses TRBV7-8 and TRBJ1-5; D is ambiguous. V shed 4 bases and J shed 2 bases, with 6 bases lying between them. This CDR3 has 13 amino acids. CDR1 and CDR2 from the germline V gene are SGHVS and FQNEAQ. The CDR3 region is CASSWQGNQPQHF. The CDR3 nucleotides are TGTGCCAGCAGCTGGCAGGGCAATCAGCCCCAGCATTTT. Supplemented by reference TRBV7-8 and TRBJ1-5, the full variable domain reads GAGVSQSPRYKVAKRGQDVALRCDPISGHVSLFWYQQALGQGPEFLTYFQNEAQLDKSGLPSDRFFAERPEGSVSTLKIQRTQQEDSAVYLCASSWQGNQPQHFGDGTRLSIL.

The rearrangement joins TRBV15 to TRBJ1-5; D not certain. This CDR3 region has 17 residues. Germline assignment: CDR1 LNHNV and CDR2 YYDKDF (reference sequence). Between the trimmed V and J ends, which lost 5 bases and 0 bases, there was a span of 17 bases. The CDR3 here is CATSRLPGRYSNQPQHF. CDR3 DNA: TGTGCCACCAGCCGACTACCAGGCCGCTATAGCAATCAGCCCCAGCATTTT.

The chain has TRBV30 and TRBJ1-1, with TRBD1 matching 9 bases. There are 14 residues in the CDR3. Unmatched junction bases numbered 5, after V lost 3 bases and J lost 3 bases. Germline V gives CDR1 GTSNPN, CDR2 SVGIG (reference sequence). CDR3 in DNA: TGTGCCTGGAGGGACAGGGGTATGGACACTGAAGCTTTCTTT. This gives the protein CAWRDRGMDTEAFF.

The CDR3 loop is CASAILRRDYNEQFF. As DNA, the CDR3 is TGTGCCAGCGCCATCCTTCGGCGGGACTACAATGAGCAGTTCTTC. V and J are TRBV27 and TRBJ2-1; D is perhaps TRBD2 (6 bases). V was cut by 8 bases and J by 3 bases, with 17 bases left in between. This CDR3 contains 15 residues. Germline V CDR1 and CDR2: MNHEY, SMNVEV (reference sequence).

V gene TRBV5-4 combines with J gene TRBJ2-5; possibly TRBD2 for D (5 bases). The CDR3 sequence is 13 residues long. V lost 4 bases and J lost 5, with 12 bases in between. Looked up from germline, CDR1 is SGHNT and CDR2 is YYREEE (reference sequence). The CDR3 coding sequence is TGTGCCAGCAGCAGGGCCGGGGAGGAGACCCAGTACTTC. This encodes CASSRAGEETQYF.

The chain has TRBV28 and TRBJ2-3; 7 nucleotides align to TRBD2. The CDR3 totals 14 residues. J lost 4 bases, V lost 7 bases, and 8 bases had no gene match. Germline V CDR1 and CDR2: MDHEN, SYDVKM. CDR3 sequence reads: CASNSGGRADTQYF. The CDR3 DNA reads TGTGCCAGCAACTCCGGGGGGAGGGCAGATACGCAGTATTTT. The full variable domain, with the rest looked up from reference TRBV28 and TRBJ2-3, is DVKVTQSSRYLVKRTGEKVFLECVQDMDHENMFWYRQDPGLGLRLIYFSYDVKMKEKGDIPEGYSVSREKKERFSLILESASTNQTSMYLCASNSGGRADTQYFGPGTRLTVL.

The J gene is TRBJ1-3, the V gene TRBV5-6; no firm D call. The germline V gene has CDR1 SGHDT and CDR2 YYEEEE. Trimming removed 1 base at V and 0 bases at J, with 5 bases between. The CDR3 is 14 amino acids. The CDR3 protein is CASSLRGSGNTIYF. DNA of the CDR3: TGTGCCAGCAGCTTGCGGGGCTCTGGAAACACCATATATTTT.

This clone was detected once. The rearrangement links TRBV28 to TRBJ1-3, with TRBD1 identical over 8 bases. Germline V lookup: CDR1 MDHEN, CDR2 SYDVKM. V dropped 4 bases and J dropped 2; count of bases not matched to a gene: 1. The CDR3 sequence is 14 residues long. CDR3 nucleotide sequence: TGTGCCAGCAGTTCGGACAGGGCTGGAAACACCATATATTTT. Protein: CASSSDRAGNTIYF.

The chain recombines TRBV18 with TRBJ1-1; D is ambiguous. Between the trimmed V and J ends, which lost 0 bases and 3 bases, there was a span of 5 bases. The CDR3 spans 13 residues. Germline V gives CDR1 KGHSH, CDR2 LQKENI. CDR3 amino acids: CASSPPGYTEAFF. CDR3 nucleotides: TGTGCCAGCTCACCACCCGGGTACACTGAAGCTTTCTTT.

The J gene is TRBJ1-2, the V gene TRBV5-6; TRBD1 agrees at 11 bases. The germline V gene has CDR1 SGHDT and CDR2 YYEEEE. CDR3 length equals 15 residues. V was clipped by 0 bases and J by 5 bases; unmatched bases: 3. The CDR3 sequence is CASSLAGTGGYGYTF. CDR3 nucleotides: TGTGCCAGCAGCTTGGCCGGGACAGGGGGATATGGCTACACCTTC.

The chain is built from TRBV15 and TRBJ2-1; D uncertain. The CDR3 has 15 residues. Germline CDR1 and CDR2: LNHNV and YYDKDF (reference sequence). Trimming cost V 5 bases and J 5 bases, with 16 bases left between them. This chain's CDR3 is CATSDQEIANNEQFF. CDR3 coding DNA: TGTGCCACCAGCGACCAGGAAATCGCCAACAATGAGCAGTTCTTC. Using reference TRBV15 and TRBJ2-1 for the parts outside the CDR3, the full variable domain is DAMVIQNPRYQVTQFGKPVTLSCSQTLNHNVMYWYQQKSSQAPKLLFHYYDKDFNNEADTPDNFQSRRPNTSFCFLDIRSPGLGDTAMYLCATSDQEIANNEQFFGPGTRLTVL.

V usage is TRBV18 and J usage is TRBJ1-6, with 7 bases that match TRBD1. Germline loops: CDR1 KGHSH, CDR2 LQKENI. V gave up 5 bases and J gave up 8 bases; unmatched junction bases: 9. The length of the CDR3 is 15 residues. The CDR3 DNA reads TGTGCCAGCTCAGAGAGCAGGGGGAAGGATTCACCCCTCCACTTT. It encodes CASSESRGKDSPLHF.